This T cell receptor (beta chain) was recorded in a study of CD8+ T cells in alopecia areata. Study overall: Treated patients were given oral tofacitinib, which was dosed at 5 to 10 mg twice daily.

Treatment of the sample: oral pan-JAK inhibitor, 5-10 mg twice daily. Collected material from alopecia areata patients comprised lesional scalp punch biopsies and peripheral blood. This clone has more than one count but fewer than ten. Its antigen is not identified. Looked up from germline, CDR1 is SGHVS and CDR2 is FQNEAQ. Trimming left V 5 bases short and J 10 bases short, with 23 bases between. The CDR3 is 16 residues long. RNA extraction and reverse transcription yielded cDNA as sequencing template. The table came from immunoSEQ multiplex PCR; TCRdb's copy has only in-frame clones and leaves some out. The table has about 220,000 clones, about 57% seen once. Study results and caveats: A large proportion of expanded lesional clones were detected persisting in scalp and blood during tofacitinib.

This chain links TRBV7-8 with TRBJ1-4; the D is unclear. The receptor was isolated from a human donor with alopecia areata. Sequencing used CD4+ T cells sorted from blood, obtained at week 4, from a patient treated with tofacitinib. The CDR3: CASSNVTREERGKLFF. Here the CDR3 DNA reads TGTGCCAGCAGCAACGTAACGCGCGAGGAGCGTGGAAAACTGTTTTTT.